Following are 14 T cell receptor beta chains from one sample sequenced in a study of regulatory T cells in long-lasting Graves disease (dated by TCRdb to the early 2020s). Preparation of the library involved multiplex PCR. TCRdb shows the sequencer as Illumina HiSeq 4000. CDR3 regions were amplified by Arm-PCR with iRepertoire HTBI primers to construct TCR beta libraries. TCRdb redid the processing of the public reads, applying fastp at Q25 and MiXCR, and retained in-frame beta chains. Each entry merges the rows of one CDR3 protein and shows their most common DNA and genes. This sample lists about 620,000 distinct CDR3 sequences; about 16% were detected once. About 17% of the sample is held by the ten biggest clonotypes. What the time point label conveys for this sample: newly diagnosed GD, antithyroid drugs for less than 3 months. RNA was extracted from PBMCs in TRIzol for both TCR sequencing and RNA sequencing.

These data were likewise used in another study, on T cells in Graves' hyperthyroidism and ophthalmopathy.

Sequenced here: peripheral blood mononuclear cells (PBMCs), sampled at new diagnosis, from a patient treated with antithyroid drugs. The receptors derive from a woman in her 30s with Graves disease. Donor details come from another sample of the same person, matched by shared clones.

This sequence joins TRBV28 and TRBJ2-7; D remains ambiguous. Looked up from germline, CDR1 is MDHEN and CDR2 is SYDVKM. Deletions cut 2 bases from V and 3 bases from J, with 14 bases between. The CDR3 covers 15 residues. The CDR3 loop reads CASSLDTPTRYEQYF. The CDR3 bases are TGTGCCAGCAGTTTAGACACACCGACGCGCTACGAGCAGTACTTC. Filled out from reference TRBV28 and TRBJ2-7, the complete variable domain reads DVKVTQSSRYLVKRTGEKVFLECVQDMDHENMFWYRQDPGLGLRLIYFSYDVKMKEKGDIPEGYSVSREKKERFSLILESASTNQTSMYLCASSLDTPTRYEQYFGPGTRLTVT.

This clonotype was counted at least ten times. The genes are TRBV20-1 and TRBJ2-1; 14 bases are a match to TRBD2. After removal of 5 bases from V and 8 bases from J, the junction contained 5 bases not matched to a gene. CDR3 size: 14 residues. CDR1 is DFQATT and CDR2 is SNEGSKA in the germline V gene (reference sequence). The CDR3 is CSASRLAGGDEQFF. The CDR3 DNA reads TGCAGTGCTTCCAGACTAGCGGGAGGGGATGAGCAGTTCTTC.

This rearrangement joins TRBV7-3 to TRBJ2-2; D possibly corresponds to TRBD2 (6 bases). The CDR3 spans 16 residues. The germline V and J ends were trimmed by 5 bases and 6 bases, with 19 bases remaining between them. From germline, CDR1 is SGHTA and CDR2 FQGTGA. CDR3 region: CASSPRSGLGAGELFF. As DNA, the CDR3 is TGTGCCAGCAGCCCACGGTCGGGACTGGGGGCCGGGGAGCTGTTTTTT.

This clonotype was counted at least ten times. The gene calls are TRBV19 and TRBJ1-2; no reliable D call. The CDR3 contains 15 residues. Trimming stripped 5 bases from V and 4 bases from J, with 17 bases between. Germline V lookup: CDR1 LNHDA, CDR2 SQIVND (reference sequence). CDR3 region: CASSPNGLFAYGYTF. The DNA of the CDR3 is TGTGCCAGTAGTCCCAACGGACTCTTTGCCTATGGCTACACCTTC. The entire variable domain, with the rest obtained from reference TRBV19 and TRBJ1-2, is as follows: DGGITQSPKYLFRKEGQNVTLSCEQNLNHDAMYWYRQDPGQGLRLIYYSQIVNDFQKGDIAEGYSVSREKKESFPLTVTSAQKNPTAFYLCASSPNGLFAYGYTFGSGTRLTVV.

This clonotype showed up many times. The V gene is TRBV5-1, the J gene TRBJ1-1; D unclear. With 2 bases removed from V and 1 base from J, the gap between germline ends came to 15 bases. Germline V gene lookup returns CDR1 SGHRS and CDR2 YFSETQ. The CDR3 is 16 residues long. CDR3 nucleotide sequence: TGCGCCAGCAGCTTACCGAAACGAGGAGAGAACACTGAAGCTTTCTTT. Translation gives CASSLPKRGENTEAFF.

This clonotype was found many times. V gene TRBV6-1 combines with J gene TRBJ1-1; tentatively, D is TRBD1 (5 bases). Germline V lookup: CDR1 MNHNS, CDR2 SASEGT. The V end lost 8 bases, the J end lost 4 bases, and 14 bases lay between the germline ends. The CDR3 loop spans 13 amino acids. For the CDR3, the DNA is TGTGCCAGCTTCAGGGAGTGGGGCACTGAAGCTTTCTTT. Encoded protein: CASFREWGTEAFF.

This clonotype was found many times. CDR3 bases: TGTGCCAGCAGCTTGGCCCAGGGAGAGACCCAGTACTTC. This gives the protein CASSLAQGETQYF. V and J are TRBV5-5 and TRBJ2-5; TRBD1 is a possible D gene (5 bases). Per the germline V gene, CDR1 is SGHKS and CDR2 is YYEKEE (reference sequence). The CDR3 loop spans 13 amino acids. The V and J ends lost 0 bases and 4 bases respectively, with 7 bases between them.

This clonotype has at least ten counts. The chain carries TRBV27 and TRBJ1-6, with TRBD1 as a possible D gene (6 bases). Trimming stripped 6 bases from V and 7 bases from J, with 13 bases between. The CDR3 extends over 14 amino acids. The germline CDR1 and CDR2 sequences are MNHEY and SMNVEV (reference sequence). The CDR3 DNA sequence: TGTGCCAGCAGCCCAGGGACATTCAATTCACCCCTCCACTTT. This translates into CASSPGTFNSPLHF.

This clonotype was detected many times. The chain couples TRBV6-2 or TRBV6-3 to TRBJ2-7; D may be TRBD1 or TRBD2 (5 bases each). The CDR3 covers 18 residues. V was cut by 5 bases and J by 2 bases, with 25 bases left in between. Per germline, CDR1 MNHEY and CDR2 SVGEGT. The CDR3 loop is CASSPDRDRRRHAYEQYF. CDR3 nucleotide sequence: TGTGCCAGCAGTCCAGACCGGGACCGTAGGAGGCATGCCTACGAGCAGTACTTC.

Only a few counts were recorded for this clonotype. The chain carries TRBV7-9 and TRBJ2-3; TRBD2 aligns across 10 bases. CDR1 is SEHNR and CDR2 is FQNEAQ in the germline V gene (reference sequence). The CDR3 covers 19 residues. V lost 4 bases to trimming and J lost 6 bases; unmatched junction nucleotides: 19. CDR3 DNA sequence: TGTGCCAGCAGCTCCCATCTAGCGGGAGCAGCGGGAGCAGCCGATACGCAGTATTTT. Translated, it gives CASSSHLAGAAGAADTQYF.

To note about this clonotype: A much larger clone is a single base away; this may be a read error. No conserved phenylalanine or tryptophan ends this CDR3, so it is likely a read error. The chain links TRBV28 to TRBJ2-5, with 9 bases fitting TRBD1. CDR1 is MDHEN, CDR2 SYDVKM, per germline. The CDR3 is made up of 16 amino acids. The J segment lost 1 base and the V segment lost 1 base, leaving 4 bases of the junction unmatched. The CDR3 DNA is TGTGCCAGCAGTTTATTGGGGACAGGGATCCAAGAGACCCAGTACCTC. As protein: CASSLLGTGIQETQYL.

CDR3: CASSFSRTPIKNIQYF. In DNA form, the CDR3 reads TGTGCCAGCAGTTTTAGTCGGACTCCTATCAAAAACATTCAGTACTTC. V and J are TRBV6-9 and TRBJ2-4; the D gene is possibly TRBD2 (5 bases). Looked up from germline, CDR1 is MNHGY and CDR2 is SVAAGI. The CDR3 runs to 16 residues. The V and J ends lost 4 bases and 3 bases respectively, with 16 bases between them.

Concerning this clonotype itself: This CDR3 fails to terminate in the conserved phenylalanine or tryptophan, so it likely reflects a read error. CDR3 bases: TGCAGTGGAACGAACGGGAACAATGAGCAGTTCCTC. This encodes CSGTNGNNEQFL. J is TRBJ2-1 and V is TRBV20-1; possible D gene TRBD2, 5 bases. CDR1 is DFQATT, CDR2 SNEGSKA, per germline (reference sequence). The CDR3 extends over 12 amino acids. Trimming pared 7 bases from V and 5 bases from J, leaving 12 bases between.

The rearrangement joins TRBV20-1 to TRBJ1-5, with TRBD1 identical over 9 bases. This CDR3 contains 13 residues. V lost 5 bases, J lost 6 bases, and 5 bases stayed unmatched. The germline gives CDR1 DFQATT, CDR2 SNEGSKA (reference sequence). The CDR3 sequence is CSAQGQGGQPQHF. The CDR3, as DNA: TGCAGTGCTCAGGGACAGGGCGGTCAGCCCCAGCATTTT.